Listed here are 32 T cell receptor beta chains from one sample, sequenced in a study of T cells in localized non-small cell lung cancer. Measured with immunoSEQ multiplex PCR; TCRdb has only the in-frame clones, and not every one. Here the sample spans tens of thousands of clones, approximately 88% being singletons. The sample in question was peripheral blood, obtained before any cancer treatment. All receptors derive from a male donor aged 60 or older with stage I lung adenocarcinoma.

This clone turned up a few times. The same CDR3 can be traced to other DNA sequences in this sample. The chain employs TRBV19 and TRBJ1-1, with a weak D call TRBD1 (5 bases). V lost 5 bases and J 10 bases, leaving 17 bases between the germline ends. The CDR3 runs 13 residues. Germline assignment: CDR1 LNHDA and CDR2 SQIVND (reference sequence). CDR3 in amino acids: CASSPWGQGTAFF. CDR3 nucleotides: TGTGCCAGTAGTCCCTGGGGCCAGGGCACAGCTTTCTTT.

V gene TRBV6-6 combines with J gene TRBJ1-1; 7 nucleotides match TRBD1. There are 15 residues in the CDR3. Losses at the gene ends were 0 bases for V and 5 bases for J; bases not matched to a gene: 6. From germline, CDR1 is MNHNY and CDR2 SVGAGI (reference sequence). The CDR3 reads CASSYSGQQGTEAFF. In DNA, the CDR3 is TGTGCCAGCAGTTACTCGGGACAGCAAGGGACTGAAGCTTTCTTT.

The J gene is TRBJ2-1, the V gene TRBV11-2; 10 nucleotides agree with TRBD2. CDR1 is SGHAT, CDR2 FQNNGV, per germline. V was pared by 1 base and J by 4 bases, with 10 bases of the junction left unmatched. The CDR3 loop spans 18 amino acids. CDR3 loop: CASSLGGASGSRYNEQFF. CDR3 in DNA: TGTGCCAGCAGCTTAGGAGGGGCTAGCGGGAGCCGGTACAATGAGCAGTTCTTC.

DNA for the CDR3: TGTGCCAGCAGCCCTCTTTACGGGGGCGAGACGGATACGCAGTATTTT. It is translated as CASSPLYGGETDTQYF. This rearrangement joins TRBV5-5 to TRBJ2-3; the D call may be TRBD1 or TRBD2 (6 bases each). The CDR3 sequence is 16 residues long. Looked up from germline, CDR1 is SGHKS and CDR2 is YYEKEE (reference sequence). V gave up 4 bases and J gave up 6 bases, with 21 bases separating them.

This clone was counted once. The chain joins TRBV5-1 to TRBJ2-3; maybe TRBD2 (6 bases). Germline V gene sequence: CDR1 SGHRS, CDR2 YFSETQ. Deletions cut 3 bases from V and 2 bases from J, with 16 bases between. CDR3 size: 16 residues. CDR3 sequence: CASSSSGTQSTDTQYF. In nucleotides, the CDR3 is TGCGCCAGCAGCTCATCCGGGACTCAATCCACAGATACGCAGTATTTT.

The chain joins TRBV28 to TRBJ2-2; tentatively, D is TRBD2 (6 bases). V gave up 7 bases and J gave up 4 bases, with 13 bases separating them. The CDR3 covers 14 residues. Germline V gives CDR1 MDHEN, CDR2 SYDVKM. The CDR3 spells CASTPGGGTGELFF. CDR3 nucleotides: TGTGCCAGCACCCCTGGGGGAGGCACCGGGGAGCTGTTTTTT.

The chain joins TRBV6-1 to TRBJ2-2; 8 bases fit TRBD1. Germline loops: CDR1 MNHNS, CDR2 SASEGT. This CDR3 region has 16 residues. The V and J ends lost 4 bases and 4 bases, in that order; junction bases with no gene match: 8. The CDR3 nucleotides are TGTGCCAGCAGTGTTGGACAGGGTGGGAGCACCGGGGAGCTGTTTTTT. It yields the protein CASSVGQGGSTGELFF.

The chain links TRBV5-1 to TRBJ1-6, with D possibly being TRBD1 (6 bases). CDR3 length equals 17 residues. V gave up 4 bases and J gave up 0 bases, with 14 bases separating them. Germline V gives CDR1 SGHRS, CDR2 YFSETQ. This CDR3 reads CASSPGAMNSYNSPLHF. The CDR3 DNA is TGCGCCAGCAGCCCGGGGGCAATGAACTCCTATAATTCACCCCTCCACTTT.

There are a few counts of this clone. The chain is built from TRBV11-1 and TRBJ1-6; D remains unclear. This CDR3 contains 13 residues. From germline, CDR1 is SGHAT and CDR2 FQDESV (reference sequence). V lost 8 bases and J 8 bases, leaving 13 bases between the germline ends. The chain's CDR3 is CASQGSRDSPLHF. DNA of the CDR3: TGTGCCAGCCAAGGGTCACGGGATTCACCCCTCCACTTT.

The chain joins TRBV5-6 to TRBJ2-7; 10 bases agree with TRBD1. The trim removed 4 bases at V and 6 bases at J, leaving 10 bases unmatched. The length of the CDR3 is 15 residues. Germline loops: CDR1 SGHDT, CDR2 YYEEEE. CDR3 sequence reads: CASSRPGQGSPEQYF. DNA of the CDR3: TGTGCCAGCAGCCGACCGGGACAGGGGTCGCCCGAGCAGTACTTC.

The chain links TRBV4-2 to TRBJ1-1; D gene unclear. This CDR3 has 14 amino acids. Germline CDR1 reads LGHNA; CDR2 reads YNFKEQ. Deletions cut 0 bases from V and 3 bases from J, with 8 bases between. This CDR3 reads CASSQDPRDTEAFF. The DNA of the CDR3 is TGTGCCAGCAGCCAAGATCCGAGGGACACTGAAGCTTTCTTT.

This clone has a single count. This chain uses TRBV10-3 with TRBJ2-1, with TRBD2 as a possible D gene (6 bases). The germline V gene encodes CDR1 ENHRY and CDR2 SYGVKD. The length of the CDR3 is 14 residues. Trimming removed 6 bases from V and 6 bases from J, with 15 bases in between. CDR3 sequence: CAIRPSQEGNEQFF. CDR3 coding DNA: TGTGCCATCAGACCTTCCCAGGAGGGCAATGAGCAGTTCTTC.

This sequence joins TRBV2 and TRBJ1-5; D is uncertain. Trimming stripped 7 bases from V and 8 bases from J, with 15 bases between. Germline CDR1 and CDR2: SNHLY and FYNNEI. This CDR3 has 13 amino acids. Here the CDR3 DNA reads TGTGCCAGCAATGAGGTTCTCGTGGAGCCCCAGCATTTT. Its translation is CASNEVLVEPQHF.

The rearrangement uses TRBV28 and TRBJ1-5; D perhaps matches TRBD1 (6 bases). The CDR3 loop spans 14 amino acids. CDR1 and CDR2 from the germline V gene are MDHEN and SYDVKM. Between the trimmed V and J ends, which lost 5 bases and 5 bases, there was a span of 13 bases. The CDR3 region has the DNA TGTGCCAGCAGTCCTCCGGACAGATATCAGCCCCAGCATTTT. Protein product: CASSPPDRYQPQHF. Full variable domain (remainder filled in from reference TRBV28 and TRBJ1-5): DVKVTQSSRYLVKRTGEKVFLECVQDMDHENMFWYRQDPGLGLRLIYFSYDVKMKEKGDIPEGYSVSREKKERFSLILESASTNQTSMYLCASSPPDRYQPQHFGDGTRLSIL.

This chain uses TRBV7-9 with TRBJ1-1; no firm D call. The ends were cut back, 8 bases at V and 1 base at J, with 11 bases in the middle. Germline CDR1 is SEHNR and CDR2 is FQNEAQ (reference sequence). The CDR3 loop spans 13 amino acids. CDR3 protein: CASAREANTEAFF. CDR3 coding DNA: TGTGCCAGCGCGAGGGAGGCGAACACTGAAGCTTTCTTT.

The rearrangement joins TRBV18 to TRBJ1-5, with D unresolved. CDR1 is KGHSH, CDR2 LQKENI, per germline. The germline V and J ends were trimmed by 2 bases and 5 bases, with 4 bases remaining between them. CDR3 length: 12 residues. Here the CDR3 reads CASSPGDQPQHF. The CDR3 DNA follows: TGTGCCAGCTCACCAGGGGATCAGCCCCAGCATTTT.

The chain uses TRBV6-5 and TRBJ2-2; 11 bases fit TRBD1. With 3 bases clipped from V and 5 bases from J, the junction kept 5 bases outside the gene matches. CDR1 MNHEY and CDR2 SVGAGI come from the germline V gene. The CDR3 has 16 amino acids. In DNA form, the CDR3 reads TGTGCCAGCAGTTATAAAGGGACAGGGGGAACCGGGGAGCTGTTTTTT. Translation gives CASSYKGTGGTGELFF.

The J gene is TRBJ2-1, the V gene TRBV19, with D perhaps matching TRBD1 (5 bases). Trimming cost V 4 bases and J 6 bases, with 13 bases left between them. The CDR3 covers 14 residues. The germline V gene has CDR1 LNHDA and CDR2 SQIVND (reference sequence). CDR3 nucleotide sequence: TGTGCCAGTAGTACGGCGGACATACCCAATGAGCAGTTCTTC. Protein sequence: CASSTADIPNEQFF.

V and J are TRBV6-5 and TRBJ1-1; D not certain. CDR1 and CDR2 from the germline V gene are MNHEY and SVGAGI. The CDR3 has 13 amino acids. The germline V and J ends were trimmed by 4 bases and 4 bases, with 10 bases remaining between them. The chain's CDR3 is CASSFHDGTEAFF. CDR3 coding DNA: TGTGCCAGCAGTTTCCACGACGGCACTGAAGCTTTCTTT.

The chain couples TRBV30 to TRBJ1-4; D not resolved. V lost 2 bases and J lost 0, with 7 bases in between. The CDR3 contains 14 residues. Germline V gene lookup returns CDR1 GTSNPN and CDR2 SVGIG (reference sequence). CDR3 residues: CAWSPGATNEKLFF. The CDR3 region has the DNA TGTGCCTGGAGTCCTGGGGCAACTAATGAAAAACTGTTTTTT.

The J gene is TRBJ1-3, the V gene TRBV30; D may be TRBD1 (5 bases). The V gene's germline CDR1 is GTSNPN and CDR2 SVGIG (reference sequence). The V end lost 4 bases, the J end lost 3 bases, and 7 bases lay between the germline ends. The CDR3 spans 12 residues. CDR3 region: CAWTGSGNTIYF. The CDR3 nucleotides are TGTGCCTGGACAGGGAGTGGAAACACCATATATTTT.

V is TRBV28 and J is TRBJ2-2, with D uncertain. Trimming removed 0 bases at V and 5 bases at J, with 10 bases between. The CDR3 is 15 amino acids. The germline gives CDR1 MDHEN, CDR2 SYDVKM. CDR3 protein: CASSLWPVGTGELFF. The CDR3 DNA is TGTGCCAGCAGTTTATGGCCGGTCGGAACCGGGGAGCTGTTTTTT.

The J gene is TRBJ1-6, the V gene TRBV9; D is uncertain. The germline gives CDR1 SGDLS, CDR2 YYNGEE. The germline V and J ends were trimmed by 4 bases and 0 bases, with 11 bases remaining between them. The length of the CDR3 is 16 residues. The DNA for the CDR3 is TGTGCCAGCAGCTCAAGAGTAAGCTCCTATAATTCACCCCTCCACTTT. This sequence encodes CASSSRVSSYNSPLHF.

The chain recombines TRBV4-2 with TRBJ1-1; D is perhaps TRBD1 (6 bases). The germline V gene encodes CDR1 LGHNA and CDR2 YNFKEQ. The CDR3 has 14 residues. V was pared by 7 bases and J by 6 bases, with 18 bases between. The CDR3 nucleotides read TGTGCCAGCAACCGGAGGGGGAGTAACCCTGAAGCTTTCTTT. Translating it yields CASNRRGSNPEAFF.

The chain joins TRBV5-5 to TRBJ1-6; TRBD1 is a possible D gene (5 bases). The CDR3 runs to 16 residues. Deletions cut 4 bases from V and 7 bases from J, with 18 bases between. The germline V gene has CDR1 SGHKS and CDR2 YYEKEE (reference sequence). The CDR3 DNA reads as TGTGCCAGCAGCGTCACTCCGACAGATCTAAATTCACCCCTCCACTTT. It translates to CASSVTPTDLNSPLHF.

This clone appeared once. The chain combines TRBV6-4 with TRBJ2-2; no reliable D call. Germline assignment: CDR1 MRHNA and CDR2 SNTAGT. CDR3 size: 14 residues. V lost 0 bases to trimming and J lost 5 bases, with 7 bases between them. The CDR3 region has the DNA TGTGCCAGCAGTGACTCCCCGGATACCGGGGAGCTGTTTTTT. It yields the protein CASSDSPDTGELFF.

This chain connects TRBV6-5 to TRBJ1-1; D ambiguous. The CDR3 runs to 15 residues. The germline V and J ends were trimmed by 0 bases and 6 bases, with 14 bases remaining between them. CDR1 is MNHEY and CDR2 is SVGAGI in the germline V gene. As DNA, the CDR3 is TGTGCCAGCAGTTACTCGCCTCATGGGGAATCTGAAGCTTTCTTT. Its translation: CASSYSPHGESEAFF.

The chain combines TRBV6-4 with TRBJ2-1; D is unclear. This CDR3 comprises 12 residues. The germline V gene has CDR1 MRHNA and CDR2 SNTAGT. V lost 7 bases and J lost 7, with 11 bases in between. Here the CDR3 reads CASTVTSNEQFF. CDR3 in DNA: TGTGCCAGCACCGTAACATCAAATGAGCAGTTCTTC.

The gene calls are TRBV11-2 and TRBJ2-1; no definite D call. CDR3 length: 13 amino acids. In germline, CDR1 is SGHAT, CDR2 FQNNGV. Trimming pared 4 bases from V and 6 bases from J, leaving 10 bases between. CDR3 loop: CASSSRLGNEQFF. Here the CDR3 DNA reads TGTGCCAGCAGCTCGAGGTTGGGCAATGAGCAGTTCTTC.

The chain links TRBV5-6 to TRBJ2-3, with TRBD1 matching 7 bases. The V and J ends lost 0 bases and 2 bases, in that order; junction bases with no gene match: 3. The CDR3 has 15 amino acids. The V gene's germline CDR1 is SGHDT and CDR2 YYEEEE. This CDR3 is CASSLGGQFTDTQYF. CDR3 DNA sequence: TGTGCCAGCAGCTTGGGGGGACAGTTCACAGATACGCAGTATTTT.

The chain carries TRBV14 and TRBJ1-1, with D uncertain. This CDR3 is built from 13 residues. V was pared by 0 bases and J by 3 bases, with 5 bases between. The V gene's germline CDR1 is SGHDN and CDR2 FVKESK. The CDR3: CASSQDQHTEAFF. CDR3 bases: TGTGCCAGCAGCCAAGATCAGCACACTGAAGCTTTCTTT. The full variable domain, completed using reference TRBV14 and TRBJ1-1, is EAGVTQFPSHSVIEKGQTVTLRCDPISGHDNLYWYRRVMGKEIKFLLHFVKESKQDESGMPNNRFLAERTGGTYSTLKVQPAELEDSGVYFCASSQDQHTEAFFGQGTRLTVV.

The CDR3 sequence: CASSTGRELFF. CDR3 nucleotide sequence: TGTGCCAGCAGTACCGGGAGGGAGCTGTTTTTT. This chain links TRBV6-1 with TRBJ2-2; weak D call: TRBD2 (5 bases). Germline assignment: CDR1 MNHNS and CDR2 SASEGT. The CDR3 totals 11 residues. The V gene lost 5 bases and the J gene lost 9 bases, with 7 bases spanning the gap.